These 16 T cell receptor beta chains originate from one sample sequenced in a study of blood T cell repertoires in COVID-19. TCRdb's copy holds only in-frame clones and misses some; the assay was immunoSEQ multiplex PCR. The sample yields 140,000 or so clones, approximately 84% seen once. What was sequenced was PBMCs or T cells enriched from blood (not recorded which). These receptors were taken from a woman aged 45 to 65 with acute COVID-19.

The chain links TRBV19 to TRBJ2-1, with D maybe TRBD2 (5 bases). This CDR3 region has 14 residues. Germline loops: CDR1 LNHDA, CDR2 SQIVND (reference sequence). Trimming shortened V by 4 bases and J by 7 bases, and 14 bases separated the two germline ends. The CDR3 nucleotides read TGTGCCAGTAGTACACGGGGTGGGTGGAATGAGCAGTTCTTC. Protein sequence: CASSTRGGWNEQFF.

The chain employs TRBV7-9 and TRBJ2-3, with 14 bases aligning to TRBD2. Germline lookup yields CDR1 SEHNR and CDR2 FQNEAQ (reference sequence). This CDR3 region has 16 residues. J gave up 2 bases and V 3 bases, and 1 base lay outside the gene matches. The CDR3 DNA is TGTGCCAGCAGCTTGGGACTAGCGGGAGACACAGATACGCAGTATTTT. Its protein product is CASSLGLAGDTDTQYF.

The chain employs TRBV7-6 and TRBJ1-1; D possibly corresponds to TRBD1 (6 bases). This CDR3 contains 15 residues. V was pared by 5 bases and J by 1 base, with 14 bases between. Germline V lookup: CDR1 SGHVS, CDR2 FNYEAQ. The CDR3 DNA is TGTGCCAGCAGCCCTGGACAGATAAGGAACACTGAAGCTTTCTTT. Translating gives CASSPGQIRNTEAFF.

The chain combines TRBV6-5 with TRBJ2-7; 9 nucleotides agree with TRBD1. Trimming cost V 6 bases and J 5 bases; bases outside gene matches: 11. This CDR3 spans 15 amino acids. Germline CDR1 is MNHEY and CDR2 is SVGAGI. The CDR3 DNA reads TGTGCCAGCAGCTTACTACAGGGGGCTATCCACGAGCAGTACTTC. Residues: CASSLLQGAIHEQYF.

The genes are TRBV19 and TRBJ1-5; D remains ambiguous. Germline lookup yields CDR1 LNHDA and CDR2 SQIVND (reference sequence). The CDR3 loop spans 14 amino acids. Between the trimmed V and J ends, which lost 4 bases and 2 bases, there was a span of 9 bases. CDR3 DNA sequence: TGTGCCAGTAGTAGTCTAGGCGGCAATCAGCCCCAGCATTTT. Its translation is CASSSLGGNQPQHF.

V gene TRBV27 combines with J gene TRBJ1-4; no definite D call. The V gene's germline CDR1 is MNHEY and CDR2 SMNVEV (reference sequence). Between the trimmed V and J ends, which lost 7 bases and 5 bases, there was a span of 17 bases. This CDR3 has 15 residues. For the CDR3, the DNA is TGTGCCAGCACCACGCACGGGAGAAGGAATGAAAAACTGTTTTTT. It is translated as CASTTHGRRNEKLFF.

This clone was observed many times. This chain joins TRBV30 and TRBJ2-1, with D tentatively TRBD2 (5 bases). Germline V gives CDR1 GTSNPN, CDR2 SVGIG (reference sequence). Trimming cost V 0 bases and J 3 bases, with 15 bases left between them. The CDR3 is 16 amino acids. DNA of the CDR3: TGTGCCTGGAGTGTAGAATCGGGATATGGCTACAATGAGCAGTTCTTC. Its translation: CAWSVESGYGYNEQFF. Variable domain in full (rest from reference TRBV30 and TRBJ2-1): SQTIHQWPATLVQPVGSPLSLECTVEGTSNPNLYWYRQAAGRGLQLLFYSVGIGQISSEVPQNLSASRPQDRQFILSSKKLLLSDSGFYLCAWSVESGYGYNEQFFGPGTRLTVL.

This chain uses TRBV4-2 with TRBJ1-6; no clear D gene. The CDR3 extends over 15 amino acids. Germline V CDR1 and CDR2: LGHNA, YNFKEQ. Between the trimmed V and J ends, which lost 6 bases and 3 bases, there was a span of 12 bases. The chain's CDR3 is CASRNEGSYNSPLHF. CDR3 DNA: TGTGCCAGCAGAAACGAGGGCAGCTATAATTCACCCCTCCACTTT.

This clone was seen once. The chain employs TRBV11-1 and TRBJ2-1; 9 nucleotides align to TRBD2. Germline V gene sequence: CDR1 SGHAT, CDR2 FQDESV (reference sequence). The CDR3 covers 15 residues. V shed 5 bases, J shed 3 bases, and the junction held 5 bases outside the gene matches. The CDR3 DNA reads TGTGCCAGCAGCGACGGGCGGGAGGGCTACAATGAGCAGTTCTTC. The encoded protein is CASSDGREGYNEQFF.

In this sample, this clone turned up once. The rearrangement joins TRBV5-5 to TRBJ2-2, with a weak D call TRBD1 (5 bases). Trimming pared 4 bases from V and 1 base from J, leaving 11 bases between. The CDR3 length is 15 residues. Germline assignment: CDR1 SGHKS and CDR2 YYEKEE (reference sequence). For the CDR3, the DNA is TGTGCCAGCAGCCCGACAGAATTGAACACCGGGGAGCTGTTTTTT. Its translation: CASSPTELNTGELFF.

V usage is TRBV19 and J usage is TRBJ2-1; 10 bases align to TRBD2. This CDR3 region has 17 residues. Germline-derived CDR1 and CDR2 are LNHDA and SQIVND (reference sequence). The trim removed 2 bases at V and 1 base at J, leaving 5 bases unmatched. This chain's CDR3 is CASSIRSGRASYNEQFF. The CDR3 coding sequence is TGTGCCAGTAGTATAAGAAGCGGGAGGGCGTCCTACAATGAGCAGTTCTTC.

In this sample, this clone turned up once. The V call is TRBV7-9, the J call TRBJ2-2; D call uncertain. Germline assignment: CDR1 SEHNR and CDR2 FQNEAQ (reference sequence). Trimming took off 2 bases at V and 5 bases at J, with 9 bases between the two ends. The CDR3 is made up of 14 amino acids. The CDR3 bases are TGTGCCAGCAGCTTAACCCTATCTACCGGGGAGCTGTTTTTT. Its protein product is CASSLTLSTGELFF. The full variable domain, with the rest looked up from reference TRBV7-9 and TRBJ2-2, is DTGVSQNPRHKITKRGQNVTFRCDPISEHNRLYWYRQTLGQGPEFLTYFQNEAQLEKSRLLSDRFSAERPKGSFSTLEIQRTEQGDSAMYLCASSLTLSTGELFFGEGSRLTVL.

For the CDR3, the DNA is TGTGCCAGCAGCCCGCGACTAGCGGGAGGGGAGACCCAGTACTTC. Protein: CASSPRLAGGETQYF. The chain joins TRBV14 to TRBJ2-5; 14 positions agree with TRBD2. The V segment lost 4 bases and the J segment 5 bases; nucleotides outside the gene matches: 3. The CDR3 consists of 15 residues. The germline gives CDR1 SGHDN, CDR2 FVKESK.

The V gene is TRBV7-2, the J gene TRBJ2-6, with D perhaps matching TRBD1 (5 bases). The CDR3 extends over 17 amino acids. Deletions cut 1 base from V and 4 bases from J, with 14 bases between. Germline V gene lookup returns CDR1 SGHTA and CDR2 FQGNSA. In nucleotides, the CDR3 is TGTGCCAGCAGCTTAGTTGGCCGCAGGGCCGGGGCCAACGTCCTGACTTTC. This codes for CASSLVGRRAGANVLTF.

The chain carries TRBV27 and TRBJ1-1, with D possibly being TRBD1 (6 bases). Germline V gene sequence: CDR1 MNHEY, CDR2 SMNVEV (reference sequence). Trimming cost V 5 bases and J 1 base, with 11 bases left between them. The CDR3 loop spans 14 amino acids. CDR3 amino acids: CASSQQGWNTEAFF. Here the CDR3 DNA reads TGTGCCAGCAGTCAACAGGGATGGAACACTGAAGCTTTCTTT.

The J gene is TRBJ2-7, the V gene TRBV11-2, with D possibly being TRBD1 (6 bases). The V gene's germline CDR1 is SGHAT and CDR2 FQNNGV. This CDR3 has 14 residues. V lost 6 bases, J lost 3 bases, and 15 bases lay in between. The DNA for the CDR3 is TGTGCCAGCAGGCTAAACCGGGACAACTACGAGCAGTACTTC. This translates into CASRLNRDNYEQYF.